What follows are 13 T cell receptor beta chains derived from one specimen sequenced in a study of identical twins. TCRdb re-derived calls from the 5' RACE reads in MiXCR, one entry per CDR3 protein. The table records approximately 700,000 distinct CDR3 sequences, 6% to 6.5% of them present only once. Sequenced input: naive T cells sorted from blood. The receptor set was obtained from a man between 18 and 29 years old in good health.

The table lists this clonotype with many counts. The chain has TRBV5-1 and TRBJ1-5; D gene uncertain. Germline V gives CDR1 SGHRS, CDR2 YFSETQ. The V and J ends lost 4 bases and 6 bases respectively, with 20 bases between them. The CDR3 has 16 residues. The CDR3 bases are TGCGCCAGCAGCCTACCCCGACCTAAACAAGGTCAGCCCCAGCATTTT. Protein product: CASSLPRPKQGQPQHF.

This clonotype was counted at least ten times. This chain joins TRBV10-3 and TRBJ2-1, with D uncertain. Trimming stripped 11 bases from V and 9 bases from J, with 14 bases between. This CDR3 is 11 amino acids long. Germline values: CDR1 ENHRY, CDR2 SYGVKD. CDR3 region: CAAWSESEQFF. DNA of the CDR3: TGTGCCGCCTGGAGCGAATCTGAGCAGTTCTTC.

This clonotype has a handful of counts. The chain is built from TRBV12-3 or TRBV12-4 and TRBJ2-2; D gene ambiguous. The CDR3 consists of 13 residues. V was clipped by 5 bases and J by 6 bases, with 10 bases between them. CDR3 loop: CASSPGWAGELFF. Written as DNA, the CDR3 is TGTGCCAGCAGTCCCGGGTGGGCCGGGGAGCTGTTTTTT.

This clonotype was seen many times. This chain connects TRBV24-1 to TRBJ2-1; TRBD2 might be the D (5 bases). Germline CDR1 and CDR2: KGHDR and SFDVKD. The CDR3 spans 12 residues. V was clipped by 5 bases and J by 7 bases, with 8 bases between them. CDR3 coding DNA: TGTGCCACCAGTGCGGGGTGGAATGAGCAGTTCTTC. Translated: CATSAGWNEQFF.

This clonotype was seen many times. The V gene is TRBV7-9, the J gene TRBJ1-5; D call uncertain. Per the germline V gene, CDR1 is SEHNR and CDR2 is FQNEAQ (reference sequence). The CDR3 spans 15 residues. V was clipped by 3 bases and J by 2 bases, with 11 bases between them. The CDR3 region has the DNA TGTGCCAGCAGCTTCGGGGTGTCGGGCAATCAGCCCCAGCATTTT. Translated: CASSFGVSGNQPQHF.

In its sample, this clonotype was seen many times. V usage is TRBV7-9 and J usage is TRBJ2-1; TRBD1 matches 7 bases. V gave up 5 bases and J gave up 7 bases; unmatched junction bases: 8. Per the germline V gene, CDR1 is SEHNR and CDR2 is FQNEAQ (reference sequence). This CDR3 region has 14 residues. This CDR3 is CASSHPGGVNEQFF. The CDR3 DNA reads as TGTGCCAGCAGCCACCCAGGGGGTGTGAATGAGCAGTTCTTC.

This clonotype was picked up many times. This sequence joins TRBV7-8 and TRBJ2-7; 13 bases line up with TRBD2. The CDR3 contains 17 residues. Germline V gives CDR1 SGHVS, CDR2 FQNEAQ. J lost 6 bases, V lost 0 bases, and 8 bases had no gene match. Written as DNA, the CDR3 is TGTGCCAGCAGCTTAGCCGGGACTAGCGGGATTTCGCTCGAGCAGTACTTC. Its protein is CASSLAGTSGISLEQYF.

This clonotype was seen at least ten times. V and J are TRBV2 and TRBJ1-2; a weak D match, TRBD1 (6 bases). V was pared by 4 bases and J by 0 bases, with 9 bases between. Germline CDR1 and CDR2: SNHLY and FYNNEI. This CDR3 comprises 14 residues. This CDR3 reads CASSGRTANYGYTF. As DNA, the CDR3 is TGTGCCAGCAGTGGACGGACAGCTAACTATGGCTACACCTTC.

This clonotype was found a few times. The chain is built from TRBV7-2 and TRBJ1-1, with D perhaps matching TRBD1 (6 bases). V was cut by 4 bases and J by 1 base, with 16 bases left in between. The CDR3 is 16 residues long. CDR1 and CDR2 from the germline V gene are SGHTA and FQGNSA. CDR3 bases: TGTGCCAGCAGCTACGACAGGCCCGCTCGGAACACTGAAGCTTTCTTT. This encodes CASSYDRPARNTEAFF.

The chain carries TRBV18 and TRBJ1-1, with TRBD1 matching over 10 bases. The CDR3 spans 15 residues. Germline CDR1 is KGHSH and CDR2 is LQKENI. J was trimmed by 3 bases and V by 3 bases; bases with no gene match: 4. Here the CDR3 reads CASSPEGQGYTEAFF. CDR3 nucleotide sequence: TGTGCCAGCTCACCGGAGGGACAGGGGTACACTGAAGCTTTCTTT.

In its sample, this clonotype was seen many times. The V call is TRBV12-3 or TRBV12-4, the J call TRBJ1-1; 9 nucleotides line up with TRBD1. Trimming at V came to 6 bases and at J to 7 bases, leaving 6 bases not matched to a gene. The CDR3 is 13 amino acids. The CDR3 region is CASSPGTGSEAFF. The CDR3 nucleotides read TGTGCCAGCAGCCCCGGGACAGGGAGTGAAGCTTTCTTT.

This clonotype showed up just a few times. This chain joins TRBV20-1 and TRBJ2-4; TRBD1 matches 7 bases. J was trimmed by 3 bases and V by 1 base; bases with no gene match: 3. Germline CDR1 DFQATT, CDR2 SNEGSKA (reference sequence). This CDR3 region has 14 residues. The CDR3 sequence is CSARVQGDKNIQYF. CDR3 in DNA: TGCAGTGCTAGAGTGCAGGGGGACAAAAACATTCAGTACTTC.

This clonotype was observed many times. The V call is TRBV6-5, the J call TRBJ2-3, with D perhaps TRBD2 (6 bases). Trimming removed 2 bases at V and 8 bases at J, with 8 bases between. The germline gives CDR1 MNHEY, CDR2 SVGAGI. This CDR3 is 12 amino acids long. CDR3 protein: CASSYGSGTQYF. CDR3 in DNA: TGTGCCAGCAGTTACGGTAGCGGTACGCAGTATTTT.